These 25 T cell receptor beta chains originate from one sample sequenced in a study of CD4 and CD8 cells across lung adenocarcinoma regions. TCRdb called the PCR reads again in MiXCR, with one record for every CDR3 protein. The table shows some 18,000 distinct CDR3 sequences, with 50% occurring only once. Sequences were obtained from CD8+ T cells from the margin of a lung tumor. These receptors were taken from a male donor with lung adenocarcinoma. The CD4 and CD8 labels of this study may be unreliable.

This clonotype was seen ten or more times. This rearrangement joins TRBV6-5 to TRBJ2-1; D ambiguous. The germline V gene encodes CDR1 MNHEY and CDR2 SVGAGI. CDR3 length equals 15 residues. V lost 0 bases and J 4 bases, leaving 10 bases between the germline ends. The CDR3 DNA sequence: TGTGCCAGCAGTTACTCTCGAGCATCTTACAATGAGCAGTTCTTC. Its translation: CASSYSRASYNEQFF.

This clonotype was detected ten times or more. The rearrangement joins TRBV24-1 to TRBJ2-1; TRBD1 agrees at 11 bases. Unmatched junction bases numbered 6, after V lost 3 bases and J lost 9 bases. CDR3 length: 15 residues. CDR1 and CDR2 from the germline V gene are KGHDR and SFDVKD. CDR3 region: CATSDVGQGAAEQFF. In DNA form, the CDR3 reads TGTGCCACCAGTGATGTTGGACAGGGGGCGGCTGAGCAGTTCTTC.

The chain uses TRBV9 and TRBJ2-1; perhaps TRBD2 as D (6 bases). The V end was cut by 0 bases, the J end by 0 bases, with 16 bases between. This CDR3 spans 18 amino acids. CDR1 is SGDLS and CDR2 is YYNGEE in the germline V gene. This CDR3 reads CASSVALASESSYNEQFF. The CDR3 coding sequence is TGTGCCAGCAGCGTAGCGTTGGCTAGCGAGAGCTCCTACAATGAGCAGTTCTTC.

The V gene is TRBV3-1, the J gene TRBJ2-1; 7 bases are a match to TRBD1. Matching the DNA end better, TRBJ2-5 makes the J call doubtful. The V gene's germline CDR1 is LGHDT and CDR2 YNNKEL (reference sequence). CDR3 size: 11 residues. CDR3 amino acids: CASSRQGDQYF. In DNA form, the CDR3 reads TGTGCCAGCAGCCGGCAGGGGGACCAGTACTTC.

The table lists this clonotype with many counts. The rearrangement uses TRBV6-1 and TRBJ2-1; D remains unclear. The closer fit of TRBJ2-5 to the DNA end suggests the J call may be wrong. Germline V CDR1 and CDR2: MNHNS, SASEGT. This CDR3 region has 11 residues. CDR3 region: CASSPQETQYF. The CDR3 coding sequence is TGTGCCAGCAGTCCCCAAGAGACCCAGTACTTC.

This rearrangement joins TRBV11-2 to TRBJ2-1, with D hard to call. The V end was cut by 0 bases, the J end by 10 bases, with 10 bases between. The length of the CDR3 is 13 residues. The germline gives CDR1 SGHAT, CDR2 FQNNGV. CDR3 nucleotides: TGTGCCAGCAGCTTAGAGGCGGCAGCGGAGCAGTTCTTC. The encoded protein is CASSLEAAAEQFF.

This clonotype came up many times. The rearrangement joins TRBV7-6 to TRBJ2-1, with TRBD2 matching 8 bases. With the DNA end fitting TRBJ2-7 better, the J assignment may be wrong. The germline gives CDR1 SGHVS, CDR2 FNYEAQ. The CDR3 length is 13 residues. DNA of the CDR3: TGTGCCAGCAGCTTAGCGGCGGGGGGCGAGCAGTACTTC. This gives the protein CASSLAAGGEQYF.

The V gene is TRBV3-1, the J gene TRBJ1-1; D may be TRBD1 (6 bases). The germline gives CDR1 LGHDT, CDR2 YNNKEL (reference sequence). Trimming took 4 bases from V and 4 from J, leaving 13 bases between them. The CDR3 consists of 14 residues. The CDR3 nucleotides read TGTGCCAGCAGCCCACTCAGAGGGGGCACTGAAGCTTTCTTT. Translated, it gives CASSPLRGGTEAFF.

The chain is built from TRBV6-1 and TRBJ2-3; 11 nucleotides align to TRBD1. Germline V gives CDR1 MNHNS, CDR2 SASEGT. The CDR3 is 14 residues long. V was pared by 7 bases and J by 9 bases, with 9 bases of the junction left unmatched. The CDR3 spells CASKRTGGQETQYF. CDR3 DNA: TGTGCCAGCAAGCGGACAGGGGGCCAGGAGACGCAGTATTTT.

The CDR3 sequence: CASSRQGSNSPLHF. The DNA of the CDR3 is TGTGCCAGCAGCCGACAGGGAAGTAATTCACCCCTCCACTTT. V is TRBV6-1 and J is TRBJ1-6; 7 bases are shared with TRBD1. V shed 6 bases and J 6 bases; nucleotides not matched to a gene: 5. This CDR3 comprises 14 residues. The germline gives CDR1 MNHNS, CDR2 SASEGT.

On this clonotype itself: The junction does not match germline at one end; this may be a read error. The chain links TRBV6-5 to TRBJ2-1; perhaps TRBD1 as D (6 bases). The J call may be in error: the DNA end matches TRBJ2-7 better. The CDR3 has 12 residues. CDR1 is MNHEY and CDR2 is SVGAGI in the germline V gene. For the CDR3, the DNA is TGTGCCGGCAGTTTGACAGGTGGTGAGCAGTACTTC. Amino acid sequence: CAGSLTGGEQYF.

This clonotype came up many times. This sequence joins TRBV5-5 and TRBJ2-2; 11 bases align to TRBD1. J was trimmed by 7 bases and V by 7 bases; bases with no gene match: 6. Germline assignment: CDR1 SGHKS and CDR2 YYEKEE (reference sequence). The CDR3 consists of 14 residues. The DNA of the CDR3 is TGTGCCAGCCAGGGACAGGGGGGTGACGGGGAGCTGTTTTTT. This translates into CASQGQGGDGELFF.

J is TRBJ2-1 and V is TRBV6-1; D gene unclear. The length of the CDR3 is 11 residues. Germline V gene data show CDR1 as MNHNS and CDR2 as SASEGT. Trimming pared 6 bases from V and 6 bases from J, leaving 6 bases between. The CDR3: CASSLSNEQFF. Here the CDR3 DNA reads TGTGCCAGCAGCTTGAGCAATGAGCAGTTCTTC.

The DNA for the CDR3 is TGTGCCACCCGTGGTAGGGACCGAAATAAGGAGGACAATGAGCAGTTCTTC. Translation: CATRGRDRNKEDNEQFF. The rearrangement joins TRBV6-1 to TRBJ2-1; D possibly matches TRBD1 or TRBD2 (5 bases each). This CDR3 is built from 17 residues. Germline V lookup: CDR1 MNHNS, CDR2 SASEGT. Trimming took 10 bases from V and 5 from J, leaving 27 bases between them.

The V and J genes are TRBV6-5 and TRBJ2-1; TRBD2 aligns across 8 bases. V shed 4 bases, J shed 3 bases, and the junction held 2 bases outside the gene matches. Germline lookup yields CDR1 MNHEY and CDR2 SVGAGI. This CDR3 has 14 amino acids. The CDR3 protein is CASSSLAGYNEQFF. DNA for the CDR3: TGTGCCAGCAGTTCGCTAGCGGGCTACAATGAGCAGTTCTTC.

This clonotype is classed as medium-sized. The rearrangement uses TRBV6-1 and TRBJ2-1; TRBD1 is a possible D gene (5 bases). The end of the DNA is better explained by TRBJ2-7, so the J call may be wrong. This CDR3 is 14 amino acids long. Germline V gives CDR1 MNHNS, CDR2 SASEGT. The CDR3 nucleotides are TGTGCCAGCAGTGTTACTGGGGCTCGGGACGAGCAGTACTTC. This encodes CASSVTGARDEQYF.

The rearrangement links TRBV3-1 to TRBJ2-7; TRBD2 aligns across 8 bases. Germline CDR1 is LGHDT and CDR2 is YNNKEL (reference sequence). CDR3 size: 15 residues. Unmatched junction bases numbered 6, after V lost 2 bases and J lost 3 bases. The CDR3: CASSQTASGGYEQYF. The CDR3 coding sequence is TGTGCCAGCAGCCAAACGGCAAGCGGGGGCTACGAGCAGTACTTC.

This clonotype has at least ten counts. The rearrangement joins TRBV10-2 to TRBJ1-1; a possible D gene is TRBD1 (6 bases). The CDR3 covers 13 residues. CDR1 and CDR2 from the germline V gene are WSHSY and SAAADI. V shed 2 bases and J shed 5 bases, with 9 bases lying between them. The CDR3 sequence: CASSEHRATEAFF. The CDR3 coding sequence is TGCGCCAGCAGTGAGCACAGGGCTACTGAAGCTTTCTTT.

As regards this clonotype: One end of the junction does not line up with germline, which may come from a read error. V usage is TRBV10-1 and J usage is TRBJ2-4, with D possibly matching TRBD2 (7 bases). Germline CDR1 is WNHNN and CDR2 is SYGVQD (reference sequence). This CDR3 is built from 15 residues. CDR3 loop: CASGEGGWSKNMQYF. CDR3 nucleotide sequence: TGCGCCAGCGGTGAGGGGGGGTGGAGCAAAAATATGCAGTATTTC.

The V call is TRBV4-1, the J call TRBJ1-6, with D maybe TRBD1 (6 bases). V was pared by 2 bases and J by 1 base, with 12 bases between. Germline V gene sequence: CDR1 MGHRA, CDR2 YSYEKL. There are 17 residues in the CDR3. The CDR3 here is CASSQRVDSSYNSPLHF. The CDR3 nucleotides are TGCGCCAGCAGCCAAAGAGTGGACAGTTCCTATAATTCACCCCTCCACTTT.

V and J are TRBV12-3 or TRBV12-4 and TRBJ2-1; D is possibly TRBD1 (6 bases). The assigned J gene may be wrong: the sequence end matches TRBJ2-5 better. The CDR3 consists of 12 residues. DNA of the CDR3: TGTGCCAGCAGCGGACAGTTGGAGACCCAGTACTTC. As protein: CASSGQLETQYF.

This clonotype was detected many times. The rearrangement links TRBV7-2 to TRBJ2-2, with 9 bases that match TRBD1. The germline V gene has CDR1 SGHTA and CDR2 FQGNSA. The CDR3 totals 15 residues. V shed 6 bases, J shed 3 bases, and the junction held 5 bases outside the gene matches. The chain's CDR3 is CASSSGTGYTGELFF. The CDR3 bases are TGTGCCAGCAGTTCCGGGACAGGGTACACCGGGGAGCTGTTTTTT.

A remark on this clonotype: A read error may produce the germline difference seen at one junction end. This chain connects TRBV10-1 to TRBJ2-3; 11 nucleotides line up with TRBD1. Germline V lookup: CDR1 WNHNN, CDR2 SYGVQD (reference sequence). The CDR3 sequence is 14 residues long. CDR3 DNA sequence: TGCGCCAGCAGTAGGACAGGGGGCGAAGATACTCAGTATTTT. Its translation: CASSRTGGEDTQYF.

The chain links TRBV4-2 to TRBJ2-4; the match to TRBD1 covers 7 bases. Trimming at V came to 4 bases and at J to 13 bases, leaving 16 bases not matched to a gene. The CDR3 length is 15 residues. The germline V gene has CDR1 LGHNA and CDR2 YNFKEQ. CDR3 in amino acids: CASSPTSRGTVAQYF. CDR3 nucleotide sequence: TGTGCCAGCAGCCCTACGTCTAGAGGGACAGTGGCCCAGTACTTC.

The rearrangement joins TRBV10-1 to TRBJ2-4; 7 bases are a match to TRBD1. V lost 6 bases to trimming and J lost 0 bases; unmatched junction nucleotides: 8. Germline CDR1 and CDR2: WNHNN and SYGVQD (reference sequence). The CDR3 covers 16 residues. CDR3 sequence: CASSPGTALAKNIQYF. CDR3 coding DNA: TGCGCCAGCAGCCCCGGGACAGCTCTAGCCAAAAACATTCAGTACTTC.